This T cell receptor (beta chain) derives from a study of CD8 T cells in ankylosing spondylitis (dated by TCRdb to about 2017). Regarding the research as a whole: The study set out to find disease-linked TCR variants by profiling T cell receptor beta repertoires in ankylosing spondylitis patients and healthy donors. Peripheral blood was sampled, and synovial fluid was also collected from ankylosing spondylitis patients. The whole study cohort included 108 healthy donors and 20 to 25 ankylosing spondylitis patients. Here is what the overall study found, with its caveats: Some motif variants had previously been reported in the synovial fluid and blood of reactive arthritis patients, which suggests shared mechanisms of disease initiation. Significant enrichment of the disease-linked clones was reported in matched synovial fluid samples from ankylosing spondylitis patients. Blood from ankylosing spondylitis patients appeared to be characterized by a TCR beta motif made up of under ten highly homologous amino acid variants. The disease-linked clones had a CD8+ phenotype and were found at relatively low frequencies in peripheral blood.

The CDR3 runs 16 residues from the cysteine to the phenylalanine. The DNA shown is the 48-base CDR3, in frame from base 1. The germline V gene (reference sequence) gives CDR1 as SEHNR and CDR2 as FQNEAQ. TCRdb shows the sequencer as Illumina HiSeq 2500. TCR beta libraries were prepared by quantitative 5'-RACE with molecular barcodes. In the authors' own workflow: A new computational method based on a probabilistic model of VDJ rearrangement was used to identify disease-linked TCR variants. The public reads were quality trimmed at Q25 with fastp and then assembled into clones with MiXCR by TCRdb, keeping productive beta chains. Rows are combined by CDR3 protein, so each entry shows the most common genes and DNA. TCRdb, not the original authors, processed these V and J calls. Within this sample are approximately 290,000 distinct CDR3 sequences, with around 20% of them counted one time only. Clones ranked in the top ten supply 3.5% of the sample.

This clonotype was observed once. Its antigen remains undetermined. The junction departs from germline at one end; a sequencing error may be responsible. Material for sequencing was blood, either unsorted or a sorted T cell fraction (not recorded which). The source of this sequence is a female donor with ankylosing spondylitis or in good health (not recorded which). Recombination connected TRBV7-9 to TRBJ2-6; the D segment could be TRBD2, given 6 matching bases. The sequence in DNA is TGTGCCAGCAGCCCCAATTGGGACTCTGGGGTCAACGTCCTGACTTTC. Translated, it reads CASSPNWDSGVNVLTF.